This T cell receptor (beta chain) was identified in a study of blood T cell repertoires in COVID-19. Study background: Whether acute or convalescent, the COVID-19 samples came from the United States, Italy and Spain.

Assay used: immunoSEQ multiplex PCR; TCRdb lists only in-frame clones, some missing. Of over 200,000 clones in the sample, less than 90% were seen once. This CDR3 comprises 16 residues. From germline, CDR1 is SGHTA and CDR2 FQGNSA. The V end lost 4 bases, the J end lost 0 bases, and 13 bases lay between the germline ends. The sequence was obtained from a man aged 40-50 years with acute or convalescent COVID-19. This chain uses TRBV7-2 with TRBJ1-5, with D tentatively TRBD1 (6 bases). The specimen sequenced was peripheral blood. The CDR3 spells CASSSRGAYSNQPQHF. The DNA of the CDR3 is TGTGCCAGCAGCTCGCGGGGGGCCTATAGCAATCAGCCCCAGCATTTT.